This T cell receptor beta chain was found in a study of CD8+CD57+ T cells in acquired aplastic anemia. Overall study: DNA recovered from sorted CD4+ and CD8+ cells had a mean of about 3 ug.

Trimming left V 2 bases short and J 3 bases short, with 12 bases between. CDR1 is SGHVS and CDR2 is FNYEAQ in the germline V gene. This CDR3 has 15 residues. Profiles of TCR beta VDJ and CDR3 were generated from a genomic DNA template. MiXCR, run by TCRdb on the reads, gives a single entry per CDR3 protein. The sample includes tens of thousands of distinct CDR3 sequences, approximately 63% of them seen just once. This clonotype showed up many times. What it binds is not known. Points from the study as a whole: In common between the patients and the controls were nearly 30 CD8+ CDR3 sequences.

Individuals selected for sequencing had exhibited CD8+CD57+ cell expansion on flow cytometry. As a group, the patients uniformly had severe acquired aplastic anemia. Patients were treatment-naive when blood was sampled. The sample consisted of sorted CD4+, CD8+, or CD8+CD57+ T cells (not recorded which) from PBMCs. This chain links TRBV7-6 with TRBJ2-3; a possible D gene is TRBD1 (6 bases). The origin of this receptor is a human donor with aplastic anemia. The CDR3 nucleotides are TGTGCCAGCAGCTTACAGGGGCCCGGGACAGATACGCAGTATTTT. Translated, it gives CASSLQGPGTDTQYF.